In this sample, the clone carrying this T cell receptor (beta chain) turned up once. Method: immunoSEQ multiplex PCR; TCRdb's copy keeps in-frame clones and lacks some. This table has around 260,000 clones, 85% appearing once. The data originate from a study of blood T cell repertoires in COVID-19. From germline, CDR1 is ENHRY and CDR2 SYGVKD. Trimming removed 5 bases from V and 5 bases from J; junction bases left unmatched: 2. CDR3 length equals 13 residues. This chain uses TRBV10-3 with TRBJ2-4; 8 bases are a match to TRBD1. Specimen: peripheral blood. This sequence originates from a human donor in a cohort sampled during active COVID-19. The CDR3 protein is CAISKDRENIQYF. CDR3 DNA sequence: TGTGCCATCAGTAAGGACAGGGAAAACATTCAGTACTTC.